This T cell receptor beta chain was captured by sequencing in a study of blood T cell repertoires in COVID-19. Trimming removed 6 bases from V and 1 base from J, with 13 bases in between. The germline V gene has CDR1 MNHNY and CDR2 SVGAGI (reference sequence). CDR3 length equals 15 residues. Profiled with immunoSEQ multiplex PCR; TCRdb holds only in-frame clones, not every one. The sample yields 40,000 to 60,000 clones, 70% to 90% seen once. This chain links TRBV6-6 with TRBJ2-1; D may be TRBD1 (6 bases). The material sequenced was peripheral blood. This TCR was recovered from a woman older than 75 with COVID-19, enrolled during active disease. CDR3 in amino acids: CASSQNRDSYNEQFF. CDR3 bases: TGTGCCAGCAGCCAAAACAGGGATTCCTACAATGAGCAGTTCTTC.